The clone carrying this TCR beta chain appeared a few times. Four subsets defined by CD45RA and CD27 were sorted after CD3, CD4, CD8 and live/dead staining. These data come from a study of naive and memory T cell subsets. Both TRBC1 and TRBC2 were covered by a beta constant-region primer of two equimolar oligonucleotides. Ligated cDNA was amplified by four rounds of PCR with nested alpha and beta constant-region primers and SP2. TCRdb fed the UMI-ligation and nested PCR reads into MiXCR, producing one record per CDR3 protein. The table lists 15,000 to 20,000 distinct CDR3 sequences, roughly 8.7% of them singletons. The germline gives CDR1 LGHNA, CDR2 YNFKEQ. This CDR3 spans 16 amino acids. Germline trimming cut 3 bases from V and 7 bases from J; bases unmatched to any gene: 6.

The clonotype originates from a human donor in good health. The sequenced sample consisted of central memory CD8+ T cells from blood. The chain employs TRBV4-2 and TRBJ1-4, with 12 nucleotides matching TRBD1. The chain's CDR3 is CASSQGQGAGGEKLFF. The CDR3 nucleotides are TGTGCCAGCAGCCAGGGACAGGGGGCGGGAGGTGAAAAACTGTTTTTT.